The 9 T cell receptor beta chains listed next were all sequenced from one sample in a study of STAT5B mutations in CD4+ large granular lymphocyte leukemia. Profiled with immunoSEQ multiplex PCR; TCRdb holds only in-frame clones, not every one. The sample contains about 40,000 clones, more than 80% of which appear only once. Sequencing was done on a sample of CD4+ T cells from blood buffy coats. These receptors all come from a human donor in good health.

J is TRBJ2-1 and V is TRBV6-6; 12 bases line up with TRBD2. The germline V gene encodes CDR1 MNHNY and CDR2 SVGAGI (reference sequence). The CDR3 contains 15 residues. J was trimmed by 4 bases and V by 6 bases; bases with no gene match: 4. CDR3 region: CASSLGLAGYNEQFF. The DNA of the CDR3 is TGTGCCAGCAGCCTCGGACTAGCGGGGTACAATGAGCAGTTCTTC.

The V call is TRBV5-4, the J call TRBJ2-6; no clear D. Germline CDR1 reads SGHNT; CDR2 reads YYREEE (reference sequence). Trimming cost V 4 bases and J 3 bases, with 11 bases left between them. The CDR3 has 15 residues. CDR3 in amino acids: CASSLPRLGANVLTF. The DNA for the CDR3 is TGTGCCAGCAGCCTACCGAGGCTTGGGGCCAACGTCCTGACTTTC.

The chain recombines TRBV4-3 with TRBJ2-3; 9 nucleotides line up with TRBD2. Germline CDR1 reads LGHNA; CDR2 reads YSLEER. This CDR3 region has 18 residues. V trimming: 0 bases; J trimming: 3 bases; junction bases outside the gene matches: 10. Written as DNA, the CDR3 is TGCGCCAGCAGCCAAGAAGGCGGGTCTAGCGGGATTACAGATACGCAGTATTTT. This encodes CASSQEGGSSGITDTQYF.

The rearrangement joins TRBV6-5 to TRBJ2-5; possibly TRBD1 or TRBD2 for D (5 bases each). V was shortened by 7 bases and J by 2 bases, with 17 bases between the two germline ends. Germline CDR1 and CDR2: MNHEY and SVGAGI. The CDR3 has 15 amino acids. The CDR3 DNA reads as TGTGCCAGCACCCCTTTGGCGAGGGGTCAAGAGACCCAGTACTTC. Its translation: CASTPLARGQETQYF.

The J gene is TRBJ2-3, the V gene TRBV7-2; no firm D call. Trimming left V 4 bases short and J 2 bases short, with 10 bases between. Germline V gene sequence: CDR1 SGHTA, CDR2 FQGNSA. CDR3 length: 14 amino acids. The CDR3 is CASSSITPTDTQYF. CDR3 nucleotide sequence: TGTGCCAGCAGCTCTATAACCCCCACAGATACGCAGTATTTT.

This clone was observed a single time. The V and J genes are TRBV11-3 and TRBJ2-1; D may match TRBD1 or TRBD2 (6 bases each). The germline V gene has CDR1 SGHNT and CDR2 YENEEA. The CDR3 totals 14 residues. V gave up 2 bases and J gave up 7 bases, with 12 bases separating them. The CDR3 is CASSLSGATNEQFF. Here the CDR3 DNA reads TGTGCCAGCAGCTTATCGGGGGCCACGAATGAGCAGTTCTTC.

This chain uses TRBV28 with TRBJ1-5; the match to TRBD1 covers 7 bases. The ends lost 2 bases at V and 4 bases at J; junction bases unmatched: 5. This CDR3 spans 15 amino acids. Germline V lookup: CDR1 MDHEN, CDR2 SYDVKM. The CDR3 nucleotides are TGTGCCAGCAGTTTAACGGACAGGAGAAATCAGCCCCAGCATTTT. This translates into CASSLTDRRNQPQHF.

The rearrangement uses TRBV27 and TRBJ2-3, with 10 bases fitting TRBD2. From germline, CDR1 is MNHEY and CDR2 SMNVEV (reference sequence). The CDR3 totals 15 residues. The V segment lost 6 bases and the J segment 1 base; nucleotides outside the gene matches: 4. Here the CDR3 reads CASRFSGGRTDTQYF. The CDR3 DNA follows: TGTGCCAGCAGGTTTAGCGGGGGGCGCACAGATACGCAGTATTTT.

V gene TRBV7-2 combines with J gene TRBJ1-1; D ambiguous. This CDR3 is 13 amino acids long. The germline V gene has CDR1 SGHTA and CDR2 FQGNSA. V dropped 3 bases and J dropped 7 bases, with 12 bases sitting between them. The DNA of the CDR3 is TGTGCCAGCAGCTTCCGGGCCCTGGTTGAAGCTTTCTTT. This gives the protein CASSFRALVEAFF.